This T cell receptor (beta chain) is drawn from a study of T cell responses to AZD1222 COVID-19 vaccine. The study's findings and limits: Distributed over spike, vaccine-associated CD4 TCRs predominated at 160-218 and 743-854.

Clones were read by immunoSEQ multiplex PCR, and TCRdb kept only the in-frame ones, dropping some. The profile shows 110,000 or so clones, 88% of them singletons. Germline CDR1 LGHNA, CDR2 YNFKEQ. There are 15 residues in the CDR3. Unmatched junction bases numbered 9, after V lost 4 bases and J lost 7 bases. With regard to this clone: Its matching antigen is unknown.

This chain joins TRBV4-2 and TRBJ2-7, with 11 nucleotides matching TRBD1. This material consisted of peripheral blood, taken on day 0 of MenACWY control vaccination. The receptor was isolated from an adult in good health. CDR3 nucleotide sequence: TGTGCCAGCAGCCTCTCAGGACAGGGGGCTTGGGAGCAGTACTTC. Its protein product is CASSLSGQGAWEQYF.